This T cell receptor (beta chain) is drawn from a study of blood T cells in healthy people across ages. Germline V CDR1 and CDR2: MGHRA, YSYEKL. This CDR3 contains 14 residues. V lost 1 base and J 3 bases, leaving 7 bases between the germline ends. A sample-barcoded 5' primer and a J-beta primer mix were used in a second PCR of roughly 7 to 11 cycles. TCRdb passed the 5' RACE reads through MiXCR, listing each CDR3 protein once. Of about 1 million distinct CDR3 sequences detected, more than 40% appear once; the ten largest clones hold about 19%. The rearrangement uses TRBV4-1 and TRBJ2-1; no reliable D call. Sample: blood. This clonotype originated in a woman aged 60-75 years in good health. CDR3 DNA: TGCGCCAGCAGCCAAGTCAGCATCTACAATGAGCAGTTCTTC. It translates to CASSQVSIYNEQFF.